The 14 T cell receptor beta chains presented below share a single source sample, sequenced in a study of metastatic and nonmetastatic thyroid tumors. TCRdb re-called the PCR reads through MiXCR. The sample holds around 45,000 clones; 4% are singletons and the top ten take 9.8%. Until they underwent thyroid surgery, no patient had received any treatment. Sequenced: blood. All receptors derive from a female donor with papillary thyroid cancer or a benign thyroid nodule (not recorded which). Some clones in this sample may be carry-over from other donors' samples.

This clone was found many times. V gene TRBV2 combines with J gene TRBJ1-5; no clear D gene. V was trimmed by 6 bases and J by 3 bases, leaving 15 bases between them. The CDR3 spans 15 residues. Per the germline V gene, CDR1 is SNHLY and CDR2 is FYNNEI. DNA for the CDR3: TGTGCCAGCAGGGCTCGGACGGCGAACAATCAGCCCCAGCATTTT. As protein: CASRARTANNQPQHF.

Only a few counts were recorded for this clone. The chain couples TRBV5-8 to TRBJ2-7; TRBD2 aligns across 13 bases. The length of the CDR3 is 15 residues. CDR1 is SGHTS and CDR2 is YDEGEE in the germline V gene. The V gene end was trimmed by 4 bases and the J gene end by 2 bases; junction bases not matched to a gene: 3. The CDR3: CASSLGLAGAYEQYF. The CDR3 coding sequence is TGTGCCAGCAGCCTTGGACTAGCGGGAGCCTACGAGCAGTACTTC.

The chain combines TRBV27 with TRBJ2-7; 11 bases map to TRBD2. Germline CDR1 and CDR2: MNHEY and SMNVEV (reference sequence). This CDR3 spans 15 amino acids. Germline trimming cut 5 bases from V and 5 bases from J; bases unmatched to any gene: 8. The CDR3 DNA is TGTGCCAGCAGTCCAACTAGCGGGAGTCCCCACGAGCAGTACTTC. It is translated as CASSPTSGSPHEQYF.

This clone was observed many times. The chain uses TRBV7-9 and TRBJ1-1, with D tentatively TRBD1 (5 bases). The germline V gene has CDR1 SEHNR and CDR2 FQNEAQ (reference sequence). V was trimmed by 5 bases and J by 1 base, leaving 14 bases between them. The CDR3 is 15 residues long. The CDR3, as DNA: TGTGCCAGCAGCCCCCGGACATCGGCGAACACTGAAGCTTTCTTT. As protein: CASSPRTSANTEAFF.

The sample holds many counts of this clone. A read error may produce the germline difference seen at one junction end. This chain links TRBV7-2 with TRBJ1-4, with 7 bases matching TRBD1. There are 15 residues in the CDR3. Germline CDR1 reads SGHTA; CDR2 reads FQGNSA. CDR3 DNA: TGTGCCAGCAGCTACACAGGGGATGCGAATGAAAAACCGTTTTTT. Encoded protein: CASSYTGDANEKPFF.

The chain combines TRBV6-9 with TRBJ1-2, with 7 bases matching TRBD1. Trimming removed 4 bases from V and 4 bases from J; junction bases left unmatched: 3. CDR1 MNHGY and CDR2 SVAAGI come from the germline V gene. The CDR3 loop spans 13 amino acids. The CDR3 nucleotides are TGTGCCAGCAGTTTCGGGACAGCCTATGGCTACACCTTC. Translation: CASSFGTAYGYTF.

This clone came up a few times. The gene calls are TRBV12-3 or TRBV12-4 and TRBJ1-3; possible D gene TRBD1, 6 bases. The CDR3 is 13 residues long. The V end was cut by 5 bases, the J end by 6 bases, with 11 bases between. CDR3 amino acids: CASSENRENTIYF. CDR3 DNA sequence: TGTGCCAGCAGTGAAAACAGGGAAAACACCATATATTTT.

The chain is built from TRBV19 and TRBJ2-2, with 7 bases that match TRBD1. The CDR3 runs to 16 residues. V lost 4 bases, J lost 0 bases, and 5 bases stayed unmatched. Germline CDR1 LNHDA, CDR2 SQIVND (reference sequence). The CDR3 region has the DNA TGTGCCAGTAGTAGATATGACAGGGCGAACACCGGGGAGCTGTTTTTT. Translating it yields CASSRYDRANTGELFF.

This clone appeared many times. The rearrangement joins TRBV5-1 to TRBJ2-3; possibly TRBD2 for D (5 bases). The V end was cut by 5 bases, the J end by 2 bases, with 15 bases between. CDR1 SGHRS and CDR2 YFSETQ come from the germline V gene. The CDR3 sequence is 15 residues long. CDR3 nucleotides: TGCGCCAGCAGATGGGGTGGAGGCAACACAGATACGCAGTATTTT. This translates into CASRWGGGNTDTQYF. The entire variable domain, with the rest obtained from reference TRBV5-1 and TRBJ2-3, is as follows: KAGVTQTPRYLIKTRGQQVTLSCSPISGHRSVSWYQQTPGQGLQFLFEYFSETQRNKGNFPGRFSGRQFSNSRSEMNVSTLELGDSALYLCASRWGGGNTDTQYFGPGTRLTVL.

This clone was seen a handful of times. This sequence may be a read error, since a much larger clone differs from it by one base. Within the sample, other DNA sequences also encode this same CDR3. This chain links TRBV5-8 with TRBJ2-7; D is ambiguous. Trimming removed 4 bases at V and 6 bases at J, with 11 bases between. CDR1 is SGHTS and CDR2 is YDEGEE in the germline V gene. This CDR3 comprises 12 residues. CDR3 region: CASSPRTAEQYF. CDR3 DNA sequence: TGTGCCAGCAGCCCTCGGACCGCCGAGCAGTACTTC.

This clone was detected many times. The chain combines TRBV29-1 with TRBJ2-3, with TRBD1 as a possible D gene (6 bases). This CDR3 has 12 residues. Trimming took off 7 bases at V and 2 bases at J, with 10 bases between the two ends. Germline CDR1 and CDR2: SQVTM and ANQGSEA. The CDR3 coding sequence is TGCAGCGCCCGGACAGACACAGATACGCAGTATTTT. It specifies CSARTDTDTQYF.

In this sample, this clone turned up a few times. The rearrangement uses TRBV5-6 and TRBJ1-2; perhaps TRBD1 as D (5 bases). With 2 bases removed from V and 8 bases from J, the gap between germline ends came to 10 bases. CDR3 length: 12 amino acids. CDR1 and CDR2 (germline): SGHDT, YYEEEE. The CDR3 here is CASSFSRGGYTF. Here the CDR3 DNA reads TGTGCCAGCAGCTTTTCAAGGGGAGGCTACACCTTC. Variable domain in full (rest from reference TRBV5-6 and TRBJ1-2): DAGVTQSPTHLIKTRGQQVTLRCSPKSGHDTVSWYQQALGQGPQFIFQYYEEEERQRGNFPDRFSGHQFPNYSSELNVNALLLGDSALYLCASSFSRGGYTFGSGTRLTVV.

This clone was picked up many times. The V and J genes are TRBV15 and TRBJ1-1; 9 bases fit TRBD1. There are 20 residues in the CDR3. V dropped 0 bases and J dropped 1; count of bases not matched to a gene: 15. CDR1 and CDR2 (germline): LNHNV, YYDKDF (reference sequence). This CDR3 reads CATSRDLIRDRAIENTEAFF. CDR3 sequence (DNA): TGTGCCACCAGCAGAGACCTTATCCGGGACAGGGCAATTGAGAACACTGAAGCTTTCTTT.

This clone was detected ten times or more. This sequence joins TRBV6-1 and TRBJ2-6, with 9 bases aligning to TRBD2. There are 18 residues in the CDR3. J gave up 0 bases and V 6 bases, and 9 bases lay outside the gene matches. Germline V gene data show CDR1 as MNHNS and CDR2 as SASEGT. CDR3 sequence: CASRPDSGSGSGANVLTF. The CDR3 DNA sequence: TGTGCCAGCAGGCCAGATAGCGGGAGTGGCTCTGGGGCCAACGTCCTGACTTTC.